This T cell receptor (beta chain) originates from a study of blood T cell repertoires in COVID-19. Study at large: T cells, B-cell-depleted T cells, or PBMCs provided the cDNA or gDNA that served as material.

Per the authors' pipeline: Estimation of nucleated cell counts was performed using reference gene primer amplification. Sequenced by immunoSEQ multiplex PCR; TCRdb stores in-frame clones only, minus some. V and J calls and clone size are given by that table; D and trimming were obtained from the DNA. The repertoire holds 75,000 to 90,000 clones, with around 81% as singletons. With 4 bases clipped from V and 4 bases from J, the junction kept 3 bases outside the gene matches. Per germline, CDR1 MNHEY and CDR2 SVGEGT. The CDR3 totals 13 residues. Input material: peripheral blood. The source is a man at least 80 years old with active or convalescent COVID-19. The chain is built from TRBV6-2 or TRBV6-3 and TRBJ1-1, with 7 bases fitting TRBD1. The CDR3 nucleotides are TGTGCCAGCAGTTGGGACAGACTCACTGAAGCTTTCTTT. Translated, it gives CASSWDRLTEAFF.